Presented here are 18 T cell receptor beta chains from one specimen sequenced in a study of OX40 agonist ivuxolimab in advanced cancers. TCRdb's table, derived via immunoSEQ multiplex PCR, lists solely in-frame clones and lacks some. The top ten hold approximately 4.3% of the sample, which has 25,000 to 40,000 clones, around nine tenths seen once. Sample: CD4+ or CD8+ T cells sorted from blood, taken in a trial of the OX40 agonist ivuxolimab. Receptors originate from an adult with an advanced solid tumor such as melanoma, head and neck, liver or kidney cancer.

The chain links TRBV6-4 to TRBJ2-1; 9 bases map to TRBD2. CDR3 length equals 18 residues. The trim removed 0 bases at V and 1 base at J, leaving 7 bases unmatched. Germline V gene lookup returns CDR1 MRHNA and CDR2 SNTAGT. The CDR3 spells CASSDSFSGRGSYNEQFF. DNA for the CDR3: TGTGCCAGCAGTGACTCGTTTAGCGGGAGAGGGTCCTACAATGAGCAGTTCTTC.

This clone came up a few times. This sequence joins TRBV7-9 and TRBJ2-2, with D uncertain. V was shortened by 2 bases and J by 5 bases, with 6 bases between the two germline ends. The CDR3 is 13 amino acids. Germline V gene sequence: CDR1 SEHNR, CDR2 FQNEAQ (reference sequence). This CDR3 is CASSLIRTGELFF. The CDR3 nucleotides read TGTGCCAGCAGCTTAATCAGGACCGGGGAGCTGTTTTTT.

This sequence joins TRBV6-6 and TRBJ2-5; tentatively, D is TRBD2 (5 bases). This CDR3 is 15 amino acids long. Germline CDR1 is MNHNY and CDR2 is SVGAGI (reference sequence). Between the trimmed V and J ends, which lost 6 bases and 3 bases, there was a span of 17 bases. DNA of the CDR3: TGTGCCAGCAGCCTGGCCCCTGGAGGCGAAGAGACCCAGTACTTC. Residues: CASSLAPGGEETQYF.

CDR3 in amino acids: CASSPFEGTGADNEQFF. The CDR3 nucleotides are TGTGCCAGCAGCCCTTTTGAGGGGACAGGGGCAGACAATGAGCAGTTCTTC. V is TRBV11-3 and J is TRBJ2-1, with 10 bases that match TRBD1. Trimming cost V 5 bases and J 5 bases; bases outside gene matches: 12. Germline loops: CDR1 SGHNT, CDR2 YENEEA. CDR3 size: 17 residues.

The V call is TRBV7-6, the J call TRBJ1-4; D call uncertain. The CDR3 sequence is 14 residues long. The V and J ends lost 4 bases and 4 bases respectively, with 10 bases between them. CDR1 and CDR2 from the germline V gene are SGHVS and FNYEAQ. CDR3 in amino acids: CASSSRAGNEKLFF. The CDR3 DNA sequence: TGTGCCAGCAGCTCCCGGGCGGGTAATGAAAAACTGTTTTTT.

CDR3 sequence reads: CASSPPGEQYF. The CDR3, as DNA: TGTGCCAGCAGCCCCCCGGGCGAGCAGTACTTC. This chain links TRBV7-6 with TRBJ2-7; D uncertain. CDR3 length: 11 residues. Germline V CDR1 and CDR2: SGHVS, FNYEAQ. The V gene lost 5 bases and the J gene lost 6 bases, with 8 bases spanning the gap.

This clone has only one observation. The J gene is TRBJ2-3, the V gene TRBV6-4, with no clear D. CDR3 length equals 13 residues. CDR1 is MRHNA, CDR2 SNTAGT, per germline. V was trimmed by 4 bases and J by 4 bases, leaving 9 bases between them. The CDR3 coding sequence is TGTGCCAGCAGTGGTCCCGAAGCAGATACGCAGTATTTT. It encodes CASSGPEADTQYF.

The CDR3 bases are TGTGCCAGCAGTGAAGGGCAGCACACAGATACGCAGTATTTT. Encoded protein: CASSEGQHTDTQYF. The V gene is TRBV6-5, the J gene TRBJ2-3; D is undetermined. The V gene lost 5 bases and the J gene lost 2 bases, with 11 bases spanning the gap. This CDR3 is built from 14 residues. Looked up from germline, CDR1 is MNHEY and CDR2 is SVGAGI.

CDR3 loop: CASSPLNTEAFF. The CDR3 coding sequence is TGTGCCAGCTCACCCTTGAACACTGAAGCTTTCTTT. The chain joins TRBV18 to TRBJ1-1; no clear D gene. Per the germline V gene, CDR1 is KGHSH and CDR2 is LQKENI. The CDR3 loop spans 12 amino acids. V was clipped by 3 bases and J by 0 bases, with 2 bases between them.

The chain uses TRBV6-6 and TRBJ2-5, with D unclear. Trimming took 7 bases from V and 2 from J, leaving 5 bases between them. The CDR3 is 11 amino acids. The germline V gene encodes CDR1 MNHNY and CDR2 SVGAGI (reference sequence). CDR3 nucleotides: TGTGCCAGCACCCAACAAGAGACCCAGTACTTC. Translating gives CASTQQETQYF.

The chain has TRBV7-9 and TRBJ2-3, with TRBD2 matching 13 bases. Germline V gene sequence: CDR1 SEHNR, CDR2 FQNEAQ (reference sequence). Trimming cost V 5 bases and J 4 bases; bases outside gene matches: 6. The CDR3 extends over 16 amino acids. CDR3 amino acids: CASSQGLAGEADTQYF. CDR3 DNA sequence: TGTGCCAGCAGCCAAGGACTAGCGGGAGAAGCAGATACGCAGTATTTT.

This clone has a single count. This chain links TRBV4-1 with TRBJ1-2; a weak D match, TRBD1 (5 bases). V lost 0 bases and J lost 4, with 18 bases in between. The CDR3 covers 17 residues. Per germline, CDR1 MGHRA and CDR2 YSYEKL. The CDR3 is CASSQDNEGLLTYGYTF. In nucleotides, the CDR3 is TGCGCCAGCAGCCAAGATAACGAGGGGCTTTTAACCTATGGCTACACCTTC.

The V gene is TRBV12-2, the J gene TRBJ2-7; the table calls TRBD1, which could not be checked here. TRBV12-2 is recorded as a pseudogene. The CDR3 length is 15 residues. CDR3 in amino acids: CASRLKDSSKYEQYV. The CDR3 coding sequence is TGTGCAAGTCGCTTAAAGGACAGTTCAAAATACGAGCAGTACGTC.

This chain uses TRBV27 with TRBJ2-5; the match to TRBD2 covers 7 bases. Germline assignment: CDR1 MNHEY and CDR2 SMNVEV (reference sequence). V lost 3 bases to trimming and J lost 5 bases; unmatched junction nucleotides: 3. This CDR3 spans 13 amino acids. As DNA, the CDR3 is TGTGCCAGCAGTTTGTCACTAGCGGAGACCCAGTACTTC. Its protein is CASSLSLAETQYF.

This clone showed up just a few times. The chain couples TRBV28 to TRBJ1-1; D remains unclear. The CDR3 extends over 16 amino acids. Germline V lookup: CDR1 MDHEN, CDR2 SYDVKM. V dropped 8 bases and J dropped 3 bases, with 22 bases sitting between them. CDR3 in DNA: TGTGCCAGCTCCACCAGATATAGGCTTTTAGACACTGAAGCTTTCTTT. Its translation: CASSTRYRLLDTEAFF.

The chain combines TRBV9 with TRBJ1-2; possibly TRBD1 for D (6 bases). Germline V CDR1 and CDR2: SGDLS, YYNGEE. CDR3 length: 14 residues. The V end lost 0 bases, the J end lost 8 bases, and 14 bases lay between the germline ends. CDR3: CASSVVGGRGGYTF. The DNA for the CDR3 is TGTGCCAGCAGCGTAGTTGGGGGGCGAGGAGGCTACACCTTC.

The V gene is TRBV9, the J gene TRBJ1-5; unclear D gene. The CDR3 is made up of 15 amino acids. V was cut by 0 bases and J by 1 base, with 8 bases left in between. The germline CDR1 and CDR2 sequences are SGDLS and YYNGEE. CDR3: CASSVDEWSNQPQHF. DNA of the CDR3: TGTGCCAGCAGCGTAGACGAGTGGAGCAATCAGCCCCAGCATTTT.

The chain carries TRBV7-2 and TRBJ2-1, with D perhaps TRBD2 (5 bases). The CDR3 is made up of 13 amino acids. V was pared by 3 bases and J by 9 bases, with 12 bases between. CDR1 and CDR2 (germline): SGHTA, FQGNSA. For the CDR3, the DNA is TGTGCCAGCAGCTTCCACGGTGAGGGTGAGCAGTTCTTC. Its translation: CASSFHGEGEQFF.